This is a list of T cell receptor beta chains from one sample in a study of blood T cell repertoires in COVID-19. Produced via immunoSEQ multiplex PCR; TCRdb's table is partial and in-frame only. Of under 300,000 clones detected, approximately 90% appear once; the ten largest clones hold 3.7%. The sample consisted of peripheral blood. The receptors derive from a woman in her thirties or forties with acute or convalescent COVID-19. Each CDR3 is given with its conserved first and last residue. D genes are given only for firm matches. Expanded clones get a size class; other rows say once, few or many, or leave the size out.

.	19	.	TRBJ1-2	TRBV6-1	TGTGCCAGCAGTGAGCGGCAGGGCTCGGGCCCTTATCTTCTCTATGGCTACACCTTC	CASSERQGSGPYLLYGYTF
.	15	.	TRBJ1-6	TRBV18	TGTGCCAGCTCACCACGGGAGGGCCATAATTCACCCCTCCACTTT	CASSPREGHNSPLHF
.	12	.	TRBJ1-1	TRBV24-1	TGTGCCACCAGTGATTTACAGGGTCGAGCTTTCTTT	CATSDLQGRAFF
.	14	.	TRBJ1-6	TRBV7-9	TGTGCCAGCAGCTTAGGGCAGAACAATTCACCCCTCCACTTT	CASSLGQNNSPLHF
TRBD1	14	.	TRBJ2-4	TRBV7-2	TGTGCCAGCAGCACAGGGGTCGCCAAAAACATTCAGTACTTC	CASSTGVAKNIQYF
TRBD1	17	.	TRBJ1-2	TRBV3-1/TRBV3-2	TGTGCCAGCAGCCAAGTGCGGAGGACAGGGTCTAACTATGGCTACACCTTC	CASSQVRRTGSNYGYTF
TRBD2	15	.	TRBJ2-3	TRBV11-3	TGTGCCAGCAGCTTGGGGAGGGGTCTGATGGATACGCAGTATTTT	CASSLGRGLMDTQYF
TRBD1	18	.	TRBJ1-2	TRBV7-8	TGTGCCAGCAGCTTAGTCCCGGGACAGGGACTTAAAAACTATGGCTACACCTTC	CASSLVPGQGLKNYGYTF
.	13	.	TRBJ1-1	TRBV6-5	TGTGCCAGCAGGCAGGGAATTAACACTGAAGCTTTCTTT	CASRQGINTEAFF
TRBD1	17	.	TRBJ1-2	TRBV9	TGTGCCAGCAGCGGACTATACCGACAGGGGGCCGGCTATGGCTACACCTTC	CASSGLYRQGAGYGYTF
.	14	once	TRBJ1-1	TRBV10-1	TGCGCCAGCAGTGAGGGTCAGGGCGACGGTGAAGCTTTCTTT	CASSEGQGDGEAFF
.	15	.	TRBJ1-2	TRBV6-5	TGTGCCAGCAGGAAGGGGGGGAGGGGGAACTATGGCTACACCTTC	CASRKGGRGNYGYTF
.	14	.	TRBJ1-2	TRBV30	TGTGCCTGGAGTCCCTCACGCAGGAACTATGGCTACACCTTC	CAWSPSRRNYGYTF
.	13	.	TRBJ1-1	TRBV7-9	TGTGCCAGCAGCTGGGACTCGAACACTGAAGCTTTCTTT	CASSWDSNTEAFF
.	13	few	TRBJ1-6	TRBV6-5	TGTGCCAGCAGTAGGGACTCGAATTCACCCCTCCACTTT	CASSRDSNSPLHF
TRBD1	15	.	TRBJ1-1	TRBV5-6	TGTGCCAGCAGCTTAAGGGACAGGTTGAACACTGAAGCTTTCTTT	CASSLRDRLNTEAFF
TRBD2	15	.	TRBJ2-1	TRBV9	TGTGCCAGCAGCGCAAGCGGGGTTACCTACAATGAGCAGTTCTTC	CASSASGVTYNEQFF
.	15	.	TRBJ2-3	TRBV7-9	TGTGCCAGCAGCTTTCTTAGCAGCACTTCAGATACGCAGTATTTT	CASSFLSSTSDTQYF
.	12	.	TRBJ1-2	TRBV6-5	TGTGCCAGCAGTTACGGCAGCTATGGCTACACCTTC	CASSYGSYGYTF
.	14	once	TRBJ1-2	TRBV7-5	TGTGCCAGAAGCCTAGTCAAGGGGGCGGATGGCTACACCTTC	CARSLVKGADGYTF
.	12	.	TRBJ1-2	TRBV3-1/TRBV3-2	TGTGCCAGCAGCCAAGGCAGGGATGGCTACACCTTC	CASSQGRDGYTF
.	13	.	TRBJ1-3	TRBV12-3/TRBV12-4	TGTGCCAGCAGTCAGGGGCCGGGAAACACCATATATTTT	CASSQGPGNTIYF